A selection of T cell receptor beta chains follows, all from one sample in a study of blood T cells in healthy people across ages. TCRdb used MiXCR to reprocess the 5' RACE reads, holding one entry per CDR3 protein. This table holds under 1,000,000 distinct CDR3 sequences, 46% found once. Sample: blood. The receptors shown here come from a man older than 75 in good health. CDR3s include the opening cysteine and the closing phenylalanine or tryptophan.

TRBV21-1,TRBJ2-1,CASSKVTKGLAVRPPLSSYNEQFF
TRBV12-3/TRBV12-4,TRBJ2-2,CASSPGLTTGELFF
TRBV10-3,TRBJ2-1,CAISSVSGGSYNEQFF
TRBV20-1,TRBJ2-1,CSAKFAGVRNEQFF
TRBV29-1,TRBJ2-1,CSVDRSREGGYNEQFF
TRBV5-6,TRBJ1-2,CASSSNPGIANYGYTF
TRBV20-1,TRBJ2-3,CSAQGLVSTDTQYF
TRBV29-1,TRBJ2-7,CSVEEGRRGALYEQYF
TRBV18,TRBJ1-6,CASSPGSGGNSPLHF
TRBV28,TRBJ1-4,CASKGPGREKLFF
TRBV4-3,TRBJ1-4,CASSQEGPGANEKLFF
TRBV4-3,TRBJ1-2,CASSQANRGQGYTF
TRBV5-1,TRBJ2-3,CASSRTSGRSDTQYF
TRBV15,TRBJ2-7,CATSRDRGLEQYF
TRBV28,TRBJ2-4,CASCTHGTSGRPREQYF
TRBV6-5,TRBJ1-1,CASSEVFMNTEAFF
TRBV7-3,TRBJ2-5,CASSRSLRGETQYF
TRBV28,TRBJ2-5,CASAQGGQETQYF
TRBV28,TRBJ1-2,CASSVNRGESGYTF
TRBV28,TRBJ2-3,CASRTVTSGGTDTQYF
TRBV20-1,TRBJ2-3,CSANYVDTQYF
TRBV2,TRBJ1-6,CASSAGRQGNSPLHF
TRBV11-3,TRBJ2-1,CASSTSGGYNEQFF
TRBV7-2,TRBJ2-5,CASSLEGWETQYF
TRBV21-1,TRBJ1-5,CASKGDNQPQHF
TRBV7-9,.,CASSGGWSSDEQYF
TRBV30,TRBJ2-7,CAWTPGTSGYEQYF
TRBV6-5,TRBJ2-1,CASSFSRTRASEQFF
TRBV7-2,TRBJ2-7,CASSLEGLGSYEQYF
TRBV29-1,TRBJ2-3,CSGTLATGTDTQYF
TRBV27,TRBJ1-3,CASSLEGVSGNTIYF
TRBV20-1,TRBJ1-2,CSAAPGTGEVDTF
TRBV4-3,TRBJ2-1,CASSQESPASSYNEQFF
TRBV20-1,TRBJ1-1,CSAHTGGRNTEAFF
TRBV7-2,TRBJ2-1,CASSQAAGRHNEQFF
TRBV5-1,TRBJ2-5,CASSYLAGVQETQYF
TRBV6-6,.,CASSAGTGFSYEQYF
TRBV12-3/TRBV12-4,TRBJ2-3,CASSGIGGADTQYF
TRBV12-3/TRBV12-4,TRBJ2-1,CASSLDGTGGDEQFF
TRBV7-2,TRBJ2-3,CASSVAATQDTQYF
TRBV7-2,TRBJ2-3,CASSPRPVGGGASTDTQYF
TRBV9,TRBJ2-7,CASSVVADSSYEQYF
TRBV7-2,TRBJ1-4,CASSPAASEKLFF
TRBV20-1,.,CSAVPGLAGEGRETQYF
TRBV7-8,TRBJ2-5,CASSFAPGLPEETQYF
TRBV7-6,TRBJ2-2,CASSLEALGVELFF
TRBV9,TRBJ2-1,CASSVGALLDSYNEQFF
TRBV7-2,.,CASSPGDRGILGEQYF
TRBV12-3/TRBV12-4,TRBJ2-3,CASSLSRPTDAQYF
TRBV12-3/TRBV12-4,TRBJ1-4,CASSWTGTNEKLFF
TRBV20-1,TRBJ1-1,CSARSGSTEAFF
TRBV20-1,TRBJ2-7,CSASQPLGDAPYEQYF
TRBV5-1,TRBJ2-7,CASSLRTGGANYEQYF
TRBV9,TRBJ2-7,CASSFRPATYEQYF